Presented here are 12 T cell receptor beta chains from one specimen sequenced in a study of shared clonotypes between healthy human individuals. Naive CD8 populations comprised CD45RO-negative cells positively selected for CCR7, excluding terminally differentiated effector memory CD45RA+ cells. Data came from immunoSEQ multiplex PCR; TCRdb stores just in-frame clones and leaves some out. This table holds some 2,100,000 clones, roughly 91% found once. The sequenced sample was naive CD8+ T cells from PBMCs. All receptors come from a young man in good health. Some clones in this sample may be carry-over from other donors' samples.

J is TRBJ1-1 and V is TRBV7-6, with D uncertain. Trimming cost V 5 bases and J 1 base, with 11 bases left between them. The CDR3 consists of 14 residues. From germline, CDR1 is SGHVS and CDR2 FNYEAQ. The CDR3 reads CASSQFYKNTEAFF. DNA for the CDR3: TGTGCCAGCAGCCAATTCTACAAGAACACTGAAGCTTTCTTT. Full variable domain (remainder filled in from reference TRBV7-6 and TRBJ1-1): GAGVSQSPRYKVTKRGQDVALRCDPISGHVSLYWYRQALGQGPEFLTYFNYEAQQDKSGLPNDRFSAERPEGSISTLTIQRTEQRDSAMYRCASSQFYKNTEAFFGQGTRLTVV.

The chain combines TRBV4-2 with TRBJ1-6; D unclear. Deletions cut 7 bases from V and 0 bases from J, with 7 bases between. Germline V gene data show CDR1 as LGHNA and CDR2 as YNFKEQ. The CDR3 totals 14 residues. CDR3 nucleotides: TGTGCCAGCAAGGAGAGCTCCTATAATTCACCCCTCCACTTT. It codes for CASKESSYNSPLHF.

This clone was seen only a few times. The rearrangement uses TRBV7-8 and TRBJ1-2; D remains unclear. Between the trimmed V and J ends, which lost 10 bases and 8 bases, there was a span of 20 bases. The CDR3 consists of 13 residues. The V gene's germline CDR1 is SGHVS and CDR2 FQNEAQ. CDR3 region: CATLPVLVYGYTF. The CDR3 coding sequence is TGTGCCACCCTCCCGGTACTCGTCTACGGCTACACCTTC.

This clone has just one count. The V call is TRBV15, the J call TRBJ2-7; 10 nucleotides match TRBD2. This CDR3 region has 16 residues. Germline V CDR1 and CDR2: LNHNV, YYDKDF (reference sequence). With V trimmed by 2 bases and J by 6 bases, 10 bases remained unmatched. CDR3 amino acids: CATSRTSGIVSIEQYF. Here the CDR3 DNA reads TGTGCCACCAGCAGAACTAGCGGGATCGTATCTATCGAGCAGTACTTC.

V gene TRBV18 combines with J gene TRBJ2-1; D may be TRBD1 or TRBD2 (5 bases each). V lost 0 bases, J lost 6 bases, and 15 bases lay in between. The germline V gene has CDR1 KGHSH and CDR2 LQKENI. The CDR3 is made up of 16 amino acids. CDR3: CASSPPGTLPSNEQFF. The CDR3 coding sequence is TGTGCCAGCTCACCACCTGGGACCCTACCTTCCAATGAGCAGTTCTTC.

The genes are TRBV4-1 and TRBJ2-5, with 11 bases identical to TRBD2. Germline V gene sequence: CDR1 MGHRA, CDR2 YSYEKL. Trimming at V came to 1 base and at J to 2 bases, leaving 6 bases not matched to a gene. The CDR3 is 17 amino acids. This chain's CDR3 is CASSQVARLAGQETQYF. For the CDR3, the DNA is TGCGCCAGCAGCCAAGTGGCACGACTAGCGGGGCAAGAGACCCAGTACTTC.

In DNA, the CDR3 is TGCGCCAGCAGCCCGTACGGGGCAGCTGAAGCTTTCTTT. Amino acid sequence: CASSPYGAAEAFF. V gene TRBV10-2 combines with J gene TRBJ1-1; TRBD1 might be the D (5 bases). This CDR3 contains 13 residues. V was cut by 6 bases and J by 6 bases, with 14 bases left in between. The germline CDR1 and CDR2 sequences are WSHSY and SAAADI.

The CDR3 DNA reads as TGTGCCAGCAGTGAGGGGACAGGGGGCGTTTATCAGCCCCAGCATTTT. This translates into CASSEGTGGVYQPQHF. The chain carries TRBV2 and TRBJ1-5, with 12 bases lining up with TRBD1. In germline, CDR1 is SNHLY, CDR2 FYNNEI. The CDR3 loop spans 16 amino acids. V shed 3 bases, J shed 5 bases, and the junction held 5 bases outside the gene matches.

The chain recombines TRBV30 with TRBJ2-1; TRBD1 might be the D (7 bases). V lost 8 bases to trimming and J lost 5 bases, with 13 bases between them. CDR3 length: 12 residues. The germline gives CDR1 GTSNPN, CDR2 SVGIG (reference sequence). The CDR3 region is CAGTRGDNEQFF. The CDR3 DNA reads as TGTGCCGGGACCAGGGGGGACAATGAGCAGTTCTTC.

The chain is built from TRBV18 and TRBJ1-2; possible D gene TRBD1, 6 bases. The CDR3 spans 14 residues. Trimming left V 4 bases short and J 6 bases short, with 15 bases between. Germline CDR1 reads KGHSH; CDR2 reads LQKENI. The DNA of the CDR3 is TGTGCCAGCTCACAGAAACAGGGAACCGATGGCTACACCTTC. It encodes CASSQKQGTDGYTF.

The chain carries TRBV28 and TRBJ2-3, with TRBD2 identical over 8 bases. Germline loops: CDR1 MDHEN, CDR2 SYDVKM. V lost 5 bases to trimming and J lost 4 bases; unmatched junction nucleotides: 5. There are 14 residues in the CDR3. CDR3 bases: TGTGCCAGCAGTCAAGCGGGAGCATCAGATACGCAGTATTTT. Residues: CASSQAGASDTQYF.

V and J are TRBV29-1 and TRBJ2-7; 9 bases agree with TRBD1. The CDR3 is 14 residues long. V gave up 4 bases and J gave up 5 bases; unmatched junction bases: 9. From germline, CDR1 is SQVTM and CDR2 ANQGSEA. The CDR3 DNA is TGCAGCGTTGTGGACAGGGGACGCTCGGACGAGCAGTACTTC. Protein sequence: CSVVDRGRSDEQYF.